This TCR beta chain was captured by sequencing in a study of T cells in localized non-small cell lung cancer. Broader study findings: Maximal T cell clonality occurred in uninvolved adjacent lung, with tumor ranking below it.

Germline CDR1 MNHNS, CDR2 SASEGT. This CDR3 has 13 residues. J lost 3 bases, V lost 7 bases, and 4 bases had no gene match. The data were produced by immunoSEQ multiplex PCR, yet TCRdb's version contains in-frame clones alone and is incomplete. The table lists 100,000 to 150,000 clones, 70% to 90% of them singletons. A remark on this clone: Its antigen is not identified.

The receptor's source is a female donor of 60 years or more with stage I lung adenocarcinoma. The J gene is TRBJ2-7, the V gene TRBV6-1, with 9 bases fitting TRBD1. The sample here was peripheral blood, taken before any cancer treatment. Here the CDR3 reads CASNRDRDYEQYF. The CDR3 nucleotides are TGTGCCAGCAATCGGGACAGGGACTACGAGCAGTACTTC.